The source of this T cell receptor (beta chain) is a study of vaccination effects on CD4 cells after COVID-19. Assay: immunoSEQ multiplex PCR; the TCRdb copy retains only in-frame clones and omits some. The table includes approximately 40,000 clones, 73% detected once. The CDR3 extends over 16 amino acids. With V trimmed by 0 bases and J by 8 bases, 10 bases remained unmatched. Per germline, CDR1 SGHAT and CDR2 FQNNGV. With regard to this clone: Its matching antigen is unknown.

Peptide-pool stimulation followed by sequencing identified expanded antigen-specific CD4+ clonotypes in the ViraFEST assay. On roughly day 9 of culture, CD4+ T cells were separated out. PCR-confirmed SARS-CoV-2 infection occurred in the person between March and December 2020. Every well housed some 2 million PBMC, which grew in culture alongside 8.5 to 10 IU/ml IL-2 and 10 ug/ml peptides. IL-2 medium took the place of half the medium on both days 3 and 7. Findings and caveats of the study: Following vaccination, convalescents' spike-reactive clones were mostly new ones induced by the vaccine.

This clonotype originated in a human donor who had a prior SARS-CoV-2 infection. The gene calls are TRBV11-2 and TRBJ2-1, with 7 bases matching TRBD2. This specimen consisted of CD4+ T cells from PBMCs cultured with a peptide pool, obtained before COVID-19 vaccination. CDR3: CASSLDLDAGVDEQFF. The DNA for the CDR3 is TGTGCCAGCAGCTTAGATCTCGACGCGGGAGTCGATGAGCAGTTCTTC.